A selection of T cell receptor beta chains follows, all from one sample in a study of blood T cells in healthy people across ages. TCRdb fed the 5' RACE reads into MiXCR, producing one record per CDR3 protein. The sample lists 600,000 to 850,000 distinct CDR3 sequences; 40% to 45% were seen once. Sequenced material: blood. These receptors were collected from an older woman in good health. CDR3s leave out the opening cysteine and the closing phenylalanine or tryptophan.

v_call: TRBV7-2
cdr3_aa: ASSLSGQAYNEQF

v_call: TRBV28
cdr3_aa: ATYLEYYGYT

v_call: TRBV7-3
cdr3_aa: ASSLSQRHEQF

v_call: TRBV7-2
cdr3_aa: ASSLVGTPTPYEQY

v_call: TRBV12-3/TRBV12-4
cdr3_aa: ASSRDSLSGNTIY

v_call: TRBV20-1
cdr3_aa: SAPGRGLAGSTDTQY

v_call: TRBV12-3/TRBV12-4
cdr3_aa: ASSLSGTYNEQF

v_call: TRBV20-1
cdr3_aa: SAAGQGEFYGYT

v_call: TRBV7-2
cdr3_aa: ASSLGLTSGGAETQY

v_call: TRBV25-1
cdr3_aa: ASSATSSYNEQF

v_call: TRBV9
cdr3_aa: ASSVGTTSFNEQF

v_call: TRBV5-1
cdr3_aa: ASSTQGSGNTEAF

v_call: TRBV12-3/TRBV12-4
cdr3_aa: ASTGQVAAEAF

v_call: TRBV10-3
cdr3_aa: AIRDFYGYT

v_call: TRBV29-1
cdr3_aa: SVAGSGNTIY

v_call: TRBV29-1
cdr3_aa: SVEVGGSSYNEQF

v_call: TRBV6-2/TRBV6-3
cdr3_aa: ASSYRAVGPPEQF

v_call: TRBV27
cdr3_aa: ASSRTSGKNEQF

v_call: TRBV5-6
cdr3_aa: ASSGGDGGPLYEQY

v_call: TRBV28
cdr3_aa: ASSWSGRGEQY

v_call: TRBV3-1
cdr3_aa: ASSRWTGRYEQY

v_call: TRBV6-2/TRBV6-3
cdr3_aa: ASRELAPYTDTQY

v_call: TRBV9
cdr3_aa: ASNPSGGRETQY

v_call: TRBV5-1
cdr3_aa: ASSSTVQGGGEQY

v_call: TRBV6-2/TRBV6-3
cdr3_aa: ASSNRPRQGASEQF

v_call: TRBV20-1
cdr3_aa: SARDWTRAYEQY

v_call: TRBV20-1
cdr3_aa: SAGSKIYEQY

v_call: TRBV6-5
cdr3_aa: ASRGGPYNEQY

v_call: TRBV7-2
cdr3_aa: ASSSLGSPQGETQY

v_call: TRBV25-1
cdr3_aa: ASSNRGPTGELF

v_call: TRBV5-6
cdr3_aa: ASSLLHSRRVSYNEQF

v_call: TRBV9
cdr3_aa: ASSVAYDRVTEAF

v_call: TRBV6-6
cdr3_aa: ASSLRGRLAKNIQY

v_call: TRBV29-1
cdr3_aa: SVDGTSGRETQY

v_call: TRBV7-3
cdr3_aa: ASSLTPAGFHEQY